This T cell receptor beta chain was sequenced in a study of T cell clonality in common variable immunodeficiency. Aged about 8 to 64 years, CVID subjects averaged about 38 years old. Most patients and controls had Caucasian heritage. Blood samples were heparinized, about 5 to 9 ml per donor. The J segment lost 5 bases and the V segment lost 7 bases, leaving 10 bases of the junction unmatched. This CDR3 spans 14 amino acids. Overall study findings and caveats: Common variable immunodeficiency TCR beta sequences reportedly had fewer deletions and N-nucleotide insertions. Patient heterogeneity in the CVID cohort limited correlations between repertoire features and clinical complications.

Method: immunoSEQ multiplex PCR; TCRdb's copy keeps in-frame clones and lacks some. The profile covers some 25,000 clones, none occurring a single time. This clone appeared many times. Its target is not known. The read falls 3 residues short of the CDR3 end, and the missing part is taken from the germline J gene. The chain links TRBV12-3 or TRBV12-4 to TRBJ2-5; 7 positions agree with TRBD1. The origin of this receptor is a human donor with common variable immunodeficiency. The sample taken for sequencing was peripheral blood mononuclear cells. The CDR3 reads CASTPDRRVETQYF. CDR3 DNA (partial): TGTGCCAGCACCCCGGACAGGAGAGTGGAGACC.